A single T cell receptor (beta chain) is shown here with its context. Its antigen is currently not known. There are no base qualities to consult, and no much larger clone falls within one base. The sample belongs to a study of blood T cell repertoires in COVID-19 (TCRdb year 2020). Broadly, across the study: Collaborator samples came from the United States, Italy and Spain and covered acute and convalescent phases of COVID-19. The prospective study material was composed of cDNA or gDNA derived from T cells, B-cell-depleted T cells, or PBMCs. The dataset comprised deeply sampled blood TCRbeta repertoires from subjects exposed to, actively infected with, or recovered from COVID-19. The repertoires were made available in a free public database intended to serve as a resource for research on the immune response to SARS-CoV-2. Samples were obtained from the ongoing ImmuneRACE study (first 160 participants) and from over 1,000 subjects provided by 6 global collaborators. Nearly every sample came with metadata listing a de-identified subject ID, COVID-19 status, age in years and sex. HLA class I and class II types, where available, came from metadata supplied by the sample provider rather than from assay-based typing. What the research found in general, with its limitations: Clinical and demographic metadata were provided uncurated, with the amount varying by source and participant.

Whole blood was collected in K2EDTA tubes by collaborating institutions according to the institutions' own protocols. For TCRbeta analysis, collaborator samples were shipped as frozen whole blood, as isolated PBMCs, or as DNA extracted from either sample type. There are 13 amino acids in the CDR3, from cysteine to phenylalanine inclusive. This entry keeps only the CDR3 DNA: 39 bases, framed from base 1. The germline ends are 12 bases apart after V is trimmed by 8 bases and J by 7 bases. Reading the germline V gene gives CDR1 MNHEY and CDR2 SVGAGI. TCRbeta CDR3 regions were amplified from genomic DNA by means of the immunoSEQ Assay, a bias-controlled multiplex PCR. Processing in the source paper ran as follows. The number of nucleated cells in each sample was estimated from the amplification of reference gene primers within the assay. To quantify the absolute abundance of each unique TCRbeta CDR3 rearrangement, sequence reads were collapsed and filtered. For each sample, productive Simpson clonality was calculated as the square root of Simpson's diversity index over productive rearrangements. This immuneACCESS table, as held by TCRdb, lists in-frame sequences with V and J called but not all clones. Of the missing ones, under half trace to an unresolved V gene in checked studies; the others have no known cause. That table gives V, J and clone size, and the DNA gave D and trimming. The sample includes approximately 110,000 clones, with over 75% observed a single time. The ten largest clones represent approximately 22% of the sample.

The TCR originated in a man in his 70s with active or convalescent COVID-19. Material for sequencing was peripheral blood. The chain is made from TRBV6-5 and TRBJ1-6; a tentative D call is TRBD1 (6 bases match). The CDR3 corresponds to CASLDRRNSPLHF. The DNA is TGTGCCAGCTTGGACAGAAGGAATTCACCCCTCCACTTT.